The T cell receptor beta chain described here comes from a study of monozygotic twins with inflammatory bowel disease. Study findings and constraints: Among IBD patients, fewer clonotypes were shared with others than among healthy twins, especially with disease activity. Background noise in patient repertoires may stem from differing immunosuppressive treatments.

There were roughly 4,000 ng of total RNA used for each TCR library. Each CDR3 protein gets one entry in TCRdb, which reprocessed the 5' RACE reads and gives no DNA. This sample's clone table lists about 420,000 distinct CDR3 sequences. Of note for this clonotype: No antigen is known for it.

Each donor had more than 2 ml of blood drawn. The TCR was taken from a human donor with ulcerative colitis or Crohn's disease, or a healthy co-twin of an affected twin (not recorded which). Sample: blood.

CDR3 sequence: CASSYSMDTQYF. The gene calls are TRBV6-6 and TRBJ2-3. The CDR3 is 12 amino acids. CDR1 and CDR2 from the germline V gene are MNHNY and SVGAGI (reference sequence).